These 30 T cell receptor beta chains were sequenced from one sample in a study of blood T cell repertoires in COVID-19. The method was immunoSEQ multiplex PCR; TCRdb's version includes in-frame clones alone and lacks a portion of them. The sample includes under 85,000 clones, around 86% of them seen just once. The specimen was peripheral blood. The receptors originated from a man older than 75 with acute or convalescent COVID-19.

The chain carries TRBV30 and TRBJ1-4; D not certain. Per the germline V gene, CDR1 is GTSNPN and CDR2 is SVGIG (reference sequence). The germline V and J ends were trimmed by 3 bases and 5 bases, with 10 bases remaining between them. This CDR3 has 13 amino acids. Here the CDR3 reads CAWRRSLNEKLFF. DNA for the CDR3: TGTGCCTGGAGAAGGAGCCTCAATGAAAAACTGTTTTTT.

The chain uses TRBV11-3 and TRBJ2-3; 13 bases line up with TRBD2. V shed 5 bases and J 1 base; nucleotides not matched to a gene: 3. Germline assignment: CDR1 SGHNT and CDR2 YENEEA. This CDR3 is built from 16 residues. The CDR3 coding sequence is TGTGCCAGCAGCATCGGACTAGCGGGAGGCACAGATACGCAGTATTTT. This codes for CASSIGLAGGTDTQYF.

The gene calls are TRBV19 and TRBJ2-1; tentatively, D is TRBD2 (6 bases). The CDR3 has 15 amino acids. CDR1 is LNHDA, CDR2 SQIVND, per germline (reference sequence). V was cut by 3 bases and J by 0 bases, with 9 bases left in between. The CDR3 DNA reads TGTGCCAGTAGTATGGGGGGAAACTCCTACAATGAGCAGTTCTTC. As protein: CASSMGGNSYNEQFF.

The CDR3 DNA reads TGTGCCAGCAGCCGTCTGGGGACTCCCTCCTACGAGCAGTACTTC. This sequence encodes CASSRLGTPSYEQYF. The V and J genes are TRBV7-2 and TRBJ2-7; D is perhaps TRBD2 (6 bases). The CDR3 totals 15 residues. The V gene's germline CDR1 is SGHTA and CDR2 FQGNSA. V lost 5 bases and J 0 bases, leaving 14 bases between the germline ends. The whole variable domain, filled in from reference TRBV7-2 and TRBJ2-7, reads GAGVSQSPSNKVTEKGKDVELRCDPISGHTALYWYRQSLGQGLEFLIYFQGNSAPDKSGLPSDRFSAERTGGSVSTLTIQRTQQEDSAVYLCASSRLGTPSYEQYFGPGTRLTVT.

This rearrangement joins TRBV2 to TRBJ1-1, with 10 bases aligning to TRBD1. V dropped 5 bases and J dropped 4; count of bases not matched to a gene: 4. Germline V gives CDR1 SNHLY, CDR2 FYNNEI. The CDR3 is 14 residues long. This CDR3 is CASSLTGGGTEAFF. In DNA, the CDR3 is TGTGCCAGCAGTTTGACAGGGGGCGGCACTGAAGCTTTCTTT.

The CDR3 region is CATSEGVASGRDNEQFF. The CDR3 DNA sequence: TGTGCCACCAGTGAGGGGGTCGCCAGCGGGAGAGACAATGAGCAGTTCTTC. This chain uses TRBV24-1 with TRBJ2-1; 8 nucleotides line up with TRBD2. Germline V gene sequence: CDR1 KGHDR, CDR2 SFDVKD. V was clipped by 4 bases and J by 5 bases; unmatched bases: 12. This CDR3 contains 17 residues.

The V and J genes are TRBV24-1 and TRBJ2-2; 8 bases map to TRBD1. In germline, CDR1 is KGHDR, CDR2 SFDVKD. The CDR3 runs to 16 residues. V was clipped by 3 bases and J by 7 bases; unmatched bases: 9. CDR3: CATSDRQTGADGELFF. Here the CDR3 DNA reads TGTGCCACCAGTGATCGGCAGACAGGGGCGGACGGGGAGCTGTTTTTT.

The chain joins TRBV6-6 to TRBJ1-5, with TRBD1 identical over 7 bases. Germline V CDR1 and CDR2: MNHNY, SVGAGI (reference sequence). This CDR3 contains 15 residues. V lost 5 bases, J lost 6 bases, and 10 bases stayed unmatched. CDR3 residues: CASSRRETGTQPQHF. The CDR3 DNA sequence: TGTGCCAGCAGTCGCCGCGAGACAGGGACTCAGCCCCAGCATTTT.

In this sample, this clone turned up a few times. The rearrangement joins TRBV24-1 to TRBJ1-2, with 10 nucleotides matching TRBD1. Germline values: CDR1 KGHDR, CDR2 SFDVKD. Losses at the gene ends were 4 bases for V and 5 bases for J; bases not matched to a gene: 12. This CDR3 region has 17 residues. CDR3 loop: CATSDPTSGTGAYGYTF. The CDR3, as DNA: TGTGCCACCAGTGACCCCACTTCCGGGACAGGGGCTTATGGCTACACCTTC.

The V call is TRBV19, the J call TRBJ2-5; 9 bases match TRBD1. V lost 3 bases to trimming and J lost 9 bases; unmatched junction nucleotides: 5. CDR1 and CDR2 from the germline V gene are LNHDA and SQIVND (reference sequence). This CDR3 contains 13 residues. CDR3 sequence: CASSMDRGGPQYF. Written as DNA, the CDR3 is TGTGCCAGTAGTATGGACAGGGGAGGGCCCCAGTACTTC.

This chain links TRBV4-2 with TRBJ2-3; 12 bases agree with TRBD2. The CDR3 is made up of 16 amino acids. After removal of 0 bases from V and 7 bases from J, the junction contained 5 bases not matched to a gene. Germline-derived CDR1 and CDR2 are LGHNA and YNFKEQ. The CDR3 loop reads CASSQELAGGTHTQYF. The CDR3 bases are TGTGCCAGCAGCCAAGAACTAGCGGGAGGCACCCATACGCAGTATTTT.

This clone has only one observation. CDR3 bases: TGTGCCATCAACCCGGGGGGGGACTATGGCTACACCTTC. Its translation: CAINPGGDYGYTF. V and J are TRBV10-3 and TRBJ1-2, with D maybe TRBD1 (5 bases). Germline assignment: CDR1 ENHRY and CDR2 SYGVKD. V was shortened by 7 bases and J by 3 bases, with 12 bases between the two germline ends. The CDR3 is 13 amino acids.

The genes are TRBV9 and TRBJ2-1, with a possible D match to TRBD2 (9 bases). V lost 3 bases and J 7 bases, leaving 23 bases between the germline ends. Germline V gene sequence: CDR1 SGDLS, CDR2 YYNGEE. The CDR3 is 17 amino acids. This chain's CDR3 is CASSGTGTSWGWNEQFF. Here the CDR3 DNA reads TGTGCCAGCAGCGGGACAGGGACTAGCTGGGGGTGGAATGAGCAGTTCTTC.

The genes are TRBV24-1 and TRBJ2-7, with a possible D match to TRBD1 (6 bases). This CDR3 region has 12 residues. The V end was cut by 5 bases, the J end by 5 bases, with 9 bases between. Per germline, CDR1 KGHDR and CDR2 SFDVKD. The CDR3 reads CATSGDRHEQYF. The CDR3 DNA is TGTGCCACCAGTGGTGACAGGCACGAGCAGTACTTC.

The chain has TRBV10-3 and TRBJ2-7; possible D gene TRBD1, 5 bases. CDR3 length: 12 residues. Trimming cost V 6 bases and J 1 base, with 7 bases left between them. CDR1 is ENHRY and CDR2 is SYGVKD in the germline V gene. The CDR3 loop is CAISQGSYEQYF. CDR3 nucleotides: TGTGCCATCAGCCAGGGTTCCTACGAGCAGTACTTC.

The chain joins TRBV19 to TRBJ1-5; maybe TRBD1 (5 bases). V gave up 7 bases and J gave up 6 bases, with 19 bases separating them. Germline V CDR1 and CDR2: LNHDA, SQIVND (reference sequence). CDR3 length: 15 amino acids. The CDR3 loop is CASTPPRGGGQPQHF. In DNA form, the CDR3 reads TGTGCCAGTACCCCCCCGCGCGGGGGTGGTCAGCCCCAGCATTTT.

CDR3 loop: CASSLGTGGNYGYTF. CDR3 nucleotide sequence: TGCGCCAGCAGCTTGGGGACAGGGGGGAACTATGGCTACACCTTC. The chain couples TRBV5-1 to TRBJ1-2, with 10 bases that match TRBD1. The CDR3 sequence is 15 residues long. Germline CDR1 is SGHRS and CDR2 is YFSETQ. J was trimmed by 2 bases and V by 0 bases; bases with no gene match: 1.

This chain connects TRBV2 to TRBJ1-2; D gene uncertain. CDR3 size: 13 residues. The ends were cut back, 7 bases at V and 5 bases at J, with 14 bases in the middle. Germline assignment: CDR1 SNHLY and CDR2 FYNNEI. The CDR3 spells CASTEERVYGYTF. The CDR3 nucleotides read TGTGCCAGCACCGAGGAGAGAGTATATGGCTACACCTTC.

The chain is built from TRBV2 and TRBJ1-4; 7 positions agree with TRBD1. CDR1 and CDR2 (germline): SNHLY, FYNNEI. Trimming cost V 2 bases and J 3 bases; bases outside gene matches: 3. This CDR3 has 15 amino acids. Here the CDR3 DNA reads TGTGCCAGCAGTGAATGGGGACAGTCTAATGAAAAACTGTTTTTT. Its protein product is CASSEWGQSNEKLFF.

The CDR3 DNA follows: TGTGCCACCAGTGAATGGGGCCTCACAGATACGCAGTATTTT. It codes for CATSEWGLTDTQYF. The chain carries TRBV24-1 and TRBJ2-3; possible D gene TRBD1, 5 bases. V was clipped by 4 bases and J by 2 bases, with 9 bases between them. From germline, CDR1 is KGHDR and CDR2 SFDVKD. CDR3 length: 14 amino acids.

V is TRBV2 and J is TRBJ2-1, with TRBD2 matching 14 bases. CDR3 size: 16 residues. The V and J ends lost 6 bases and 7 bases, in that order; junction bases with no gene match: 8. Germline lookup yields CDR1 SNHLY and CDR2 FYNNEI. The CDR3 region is CASSPTGTSGSNEQFF. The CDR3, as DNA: TGTGCCAGCAGCCCTACCGGGACTAGCGGGAGTAATGAGCAGTTCTTC.

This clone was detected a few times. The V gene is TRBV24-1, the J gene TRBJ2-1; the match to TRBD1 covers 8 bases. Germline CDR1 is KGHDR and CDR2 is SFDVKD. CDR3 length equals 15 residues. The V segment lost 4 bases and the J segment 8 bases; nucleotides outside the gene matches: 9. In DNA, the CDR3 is TGTGCCACCAGTGACGGGACAGGCGGTTTCGATGAGCAGTTCTTC. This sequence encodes CATSDGTGGFDEQFF.

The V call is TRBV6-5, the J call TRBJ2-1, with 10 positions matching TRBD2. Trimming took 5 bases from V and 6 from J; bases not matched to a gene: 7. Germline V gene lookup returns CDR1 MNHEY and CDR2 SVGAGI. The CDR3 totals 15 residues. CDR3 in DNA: TGTGCCAGCAGTCCACGGGCTAGCGGGAGCAATGAGCAGTTCTTC. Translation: CASSPRASGSNEQFF.

The chain's CDR3 is CASSKADSAGTGDEKLFF. In DNA form, the CDR3 reads TGTGCCAGTAGCAAAGCCGACTCTGCGGGGACAGGGGATGAAAAACTGTTTTTT. The rearrangement joins TRBV19 to TRBJ1-4; the match to TRBD1 covers 10 bases. The CDR3 runs 18 residues. Germline CDR1 is LNHDA and CDR2 is SQIVND (reference sequence). The junction had 16 bases not matched to a gene; V was cut back by 6 bases and J by 6 bases.

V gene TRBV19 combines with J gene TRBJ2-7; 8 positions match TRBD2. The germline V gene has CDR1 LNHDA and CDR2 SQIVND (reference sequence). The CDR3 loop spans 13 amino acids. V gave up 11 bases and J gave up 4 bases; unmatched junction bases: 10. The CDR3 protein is CAAGRSGSYEQYF. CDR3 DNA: TGTGCCGCCGGGAGGAGCGGGAGTTACGAGCAGTACTTC.

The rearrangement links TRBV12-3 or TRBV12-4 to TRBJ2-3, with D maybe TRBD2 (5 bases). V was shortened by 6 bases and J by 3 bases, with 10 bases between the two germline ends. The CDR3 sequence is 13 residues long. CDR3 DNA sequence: TGTGCCAGCAGCGAGGACTTAACAGATACGCAGTATTTT. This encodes CASSEDLTDTQYF.

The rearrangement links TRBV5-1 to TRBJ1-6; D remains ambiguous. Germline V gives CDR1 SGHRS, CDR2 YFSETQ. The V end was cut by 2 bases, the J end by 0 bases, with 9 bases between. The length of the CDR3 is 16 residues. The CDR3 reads CASSFVSGSYNSPLHF. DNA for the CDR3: TGCGCCAGCAGCTTCGTATCCGGCTCCTATAATTCACCCCTCCACTTT.

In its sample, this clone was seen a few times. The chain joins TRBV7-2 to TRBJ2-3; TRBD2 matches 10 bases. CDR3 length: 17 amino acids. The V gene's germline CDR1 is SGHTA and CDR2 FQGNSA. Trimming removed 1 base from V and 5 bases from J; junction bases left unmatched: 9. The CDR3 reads CASSLVAGGKLGDTQYF. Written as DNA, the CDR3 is TGTGCCAGCAGCTTAGTAGCGGGAGGAAAATTGGGAGATACGCAGTATTTT.

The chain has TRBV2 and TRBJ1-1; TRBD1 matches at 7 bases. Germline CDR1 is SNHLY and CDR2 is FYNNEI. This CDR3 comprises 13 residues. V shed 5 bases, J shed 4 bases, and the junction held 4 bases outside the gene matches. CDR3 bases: TGTGCCAGCAGTAACAGGGGATCCACTGAAGCTTTCTTT. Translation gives CASSNRGSTEAFF.

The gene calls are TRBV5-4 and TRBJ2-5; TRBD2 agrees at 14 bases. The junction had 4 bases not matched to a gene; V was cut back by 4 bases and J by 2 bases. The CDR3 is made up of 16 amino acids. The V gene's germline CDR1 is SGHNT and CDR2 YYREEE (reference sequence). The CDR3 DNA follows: TGTGCCAGCAGCCTGACTAGCGGGAGGGGTCAAGAGACCCAGTACTTC. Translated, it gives CASSLTSGRGQETQYF.